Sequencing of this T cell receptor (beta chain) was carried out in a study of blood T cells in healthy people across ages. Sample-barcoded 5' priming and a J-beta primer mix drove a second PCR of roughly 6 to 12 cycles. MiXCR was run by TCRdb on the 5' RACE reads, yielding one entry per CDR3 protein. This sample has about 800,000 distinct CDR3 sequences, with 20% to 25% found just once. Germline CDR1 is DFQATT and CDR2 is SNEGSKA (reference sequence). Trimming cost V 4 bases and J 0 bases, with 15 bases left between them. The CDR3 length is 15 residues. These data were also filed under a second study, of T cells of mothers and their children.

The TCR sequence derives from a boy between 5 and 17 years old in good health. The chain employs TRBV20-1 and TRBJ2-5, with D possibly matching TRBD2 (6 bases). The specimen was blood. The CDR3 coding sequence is TGCAGTGCTACTTTCCTGCGGGGCTACCAAGAGACCCAGTACTTC. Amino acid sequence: CSATFLRGYQETQYF.